Shown below are 21 T cell receptor beta chains from a single sample sequenced in a study of OX40 agonist ivuxolimab in advanced cancers. Produced via immunoSEQ multiplex PCR; TCRdb's table is partial and in-frame only. This table holds over 100,000 clones, roughly nine tenths found once. The source was CD4+ or CD8+ T cells sorted from blood, collected in a trial of the OX40 agonist ivuxolimab. The receptors shown here come from an adult with an advanced solid tumor such as melanoma, head and neck, liver or kidney cancer.

The V call is TRBV6-5, the J call TRBJ1-4; D remains unclear. V gave up 0 bases and J gave up 4 bases, with 9 bases separating them. From germline, CDR1 is MNHEY and CDR2 SVGAGI. The CDR3 contains 15 residues. CDR3 coding DNA: TGTGCCAGCAGTTACTCGACGGGGTATAATGAAAAACTGTTTTTT. Its translation is CASSYSTGYNEKLFF.

This clone was observed a single time. The V gene is TRBV25-1, the J gene TRBJ2-6; no firm D call. The CDR3 is made up of 15 amino acids. Trimming stripped 7 bases from V and 0 bases from J, with 10 bases between. The germline V gene has CDR1 MGHDK and CDR2 SYGVNS. The CDR3, as DNA: TGTGCCAGCATGGCTACGGACTCTGGGGCCAACGTCCTGACTTTC. Translation gives CASMATDSGANVLTF.

The J gene is TRBJ2-3, the V gene TRBV9; 7 nucleotides match TRBD1. The germline gives CDR1 SGDLS, CDR2 YYNGEE. CDR3 size: 14 residues. With V trimmed by 4 bases and J by 9 bases, 11 bases remained unmatched. In nucleotides, the CDR3 is TGTGCCAGCAGCCCGATCGAATCACAGGGGACGCAGTATTTT. The encoded protein is CASSPIESQGTQYF.

This clone was seen more than once but under ten times. The chain combines TRBV27 with TRBJ2-7; D is unresolved. The germline V and J ends were trimmed by 0 bases and 0 bases, with 9 bases remaining between them. The CDR3 contains 15 residues. Germline V gene data show CDR1 as MNHEY and CDR2 as SMNVEV (reference sequence). The CDR3 spells CASSLSVLSSYEQYF. CDR3 nucleotide sequence: TGTGCCAGCAGTTTATCGGTCTTAAGCTCCTACGAGCAGTACTTC.

The chain combines TRBV7-2 with TRBJ1-2; D call uncertain. The V end lost 2 bases, the J end lost 10 bases, and 20 bases lay between the germline ends. Per the germline V gene, CDR1 is SGHTA and CDR2 is FQGNSA. The CDR3 is 15 amino acids. The CDR3 sequence is CASSLSRRAGSVYTF. CDR3 in DNA: TGTGCCAGCAGCTTAAGTAGGAGGGCTGGATCAGTCTACACCTTC.

The table lists this clone with a count of one. V is TRBV19 and J is TRBJ1-6, with D possibly TRBD1 on 5 matching bases. This CDR3 comprises 15 residues. Germline-derived CDR1 and CDR2 are LNHDA and SQIVND (reference sequence). V gave up 1 base and J gave up 6 bases, with 10 bases separating them. The CDR3 sequence is CASSIGGTANSPLHF. Here the CDR3 DNA reads TGTGCCAGTAGTATAGGAGGGACGGCTAATTCACCCCTCCACTTT.

CDR3 amino acids: CASSYFNQPQHF. CDR3 DNA: TGTGCCAGTAGTTACTTCAATCAGCCCCAGCATTTT. The V call is TRBV19, the J call TRBJ1-5; D is unresolved. CDR3 length: 12 amino acids. CDR1 is LNHDA, CDR2 SQIVND, per germline (reference sequence). Trimming stripped 5 bases from V and 3 bases from J, with 5 bases between.

In DNA form, the CDR3 reads TGCGCCAGCAGCTTGGCCGGAGACTGGTCTGATGAGCAGTTCTTC. It specifies CASSLAGDWSDEQFF. The V call is TRBV5-1, the J call TRBJ2-1; the D is unclear. Germline V gene sequence: CDR1 SGHRS, CDR2 YFSETQ. Trimming pared 0 bases from V and 8 bases from J, leaving 15 bases between. The CDR3 consists of 15 residues.

This clone was seen only a few times. The CDR3 reads CASSLDLRGAYNEQFF. As DNA, the CDR3 is TGTGCCAGCAGCTTAGATCTGCGGGGTGCCTACAATGAGCAGTTCTTC. The chain couples TRBV11-2 to TRBJ2-1; maybe TRBD2 (6 bases). Germline CDR1 is SGHAT and CDR2 is FQNNGV. With 0 bases removed from V and 2 bases from J, the gap between germline ends came to 11 bases. CDR3 length: 16 amino acids.

The chain employs TRBV18 and TRBJ1-4; D is ambiguous. Germline assignment: CDR1 KGHSH and CDR2 LQKENI. This CDR3 is 15 amino acids long. V was clipped by 4 bases and J by 4 bases, with 13 bases between them. CDR3 sequence reads: CASSLQTRLNEKLFF. CDR3 in DNA: TGTGCCAGCTCACTACAGACAAGGCTTAATGAAAAACTGTTTTTT.

This clone was seen once. The chain employs TRBV30 and TRBJ2-7; the D call may be TRBD1 or TRBD2 (5 bases each). V was pared by 5 bases and J by 6 bases, with 20 bases between. The germline CDR1 and CDR2 sequences are GTSNPN and SVGIG (reference sequence). The length of the CDR3 is 14 residues. As DNA, the CDR3 is TGTGCCTGGGCCCCCGGGGCCGGTTGGGGCGAGCAGTACTTC. Translating it yields CAWAPGAGWGEQYF.

The chain uses TRBV5-1 and TRBJ2-2; D is unresolved. Germline V gives CDR1 SGHRS, CDR2 YFSETQ. The ends were cut back, 1 base at V and 2 bases at J, with 0 bases in the middle. There are 12 residues in the CDR3. The CDR3 is CASSLNTGELFF. The CDR3 DNA reads as TGCGCCAGCAGCTTGAACACCGGGGAGCTGTTTTTT.

The V gene is TRBV7-9, the J gene TRBJ2-1; a possible D gene is TRBD1 (6 bases). CDR1 and CDR2 from the germline V gene are SEHNR and FQNEAQ (reference sequence). V lost 0 bases to trimming and J lost 1 base, with 7 bases between them. The CDR3 spans 15 residues. CDR3 amino acids: CASSLAGASYNEQFF. DNA for the CDR3: TGTGCCAGCAGCTTAGCGGGGGCGTCCTACAATGAGCAGTTCTTC. The whole variable domain, remainder taken from reference TRBV7-9 and TRBJ2-1, is DTGVSQNPRHKITKRGQNVTFRCDPISEHNRLYWYRQTLGQGPEFLTYFQNEAQLEKSRLLSDRFSAERPKGSFSTLEIQRTEQGDSAMYLCASSLAGASYNEQFFGPGTRLTVL.

This clone was detected once. The chain has TRBV28 and TRBJ2-5, with 8 bases aligning to TRBD2. V was clipped by 2 bases and J by 0 bases; unmatched bases: 8. CDR1 is MDHEN, CDR2 SYDVKM, per germline. This CDR3 is 17 amino acids long. CDR3 nucleotides: TGTGCCAGCAGTTTAGGGAAGCGGGGGCGAAACCAAGAGACCCAGTACTTC. Translation gives CASSLGKRGRNQETQYF.

The chain uses TRBV2 and TRBJ2-3; unclear D gene. The CDR3 is 12 residues long. From germline, CDR1 is SNHLY and CDR2 FYNNEI. V was trimmed by 7 bases and J by 10 bases, leaving 15 bases between them. CDR3 in amino acids: CASNARWGPQYF. CDR3 nucleotide sequence: TGTGCCAGCAACGCTCGGTGGGGTCCGCAGTATTTT.

This rearrangement joins TRBV19 to TRBJ2-3; D is perhaps TRBD1 (5 bases). This CDR3 spans 12 amino acids. V shed 8 bases and J shed 3 bases, with 9 bases lying between them. Germline assignment: CDR1 LNHDA and CDR2 SQIVND (reference sequence). DNA for the CDR3: TGTGCCAGTCGCCAGGGAACAGATACGCAGTATTTT. Protein: CASRQGTDTQYF.

The chain employs TRBV18 and TRBJ1-1; D unclear. V gave up 4 bases and J gave up 1 base, with 4 bases separating them. The CDR3 consists of 12 residues. The germline gives CDR1 KGHSH, CDR2 LQKENI. The CDR3 protein is CASSLQNTEAFF. CDR3 DNA sequence: TGTGCCAGCTCACTGCAGAACACTGAAGCTTTCTTT.

The chain employs TRBV18 and TRBJ2-7; D unclear. This CDR3 contains 15 residues. CDR1 KGHSH and CDR2 LQKENI come from the germline V gene. V shed 0 bases and J shed 6 bases, with 15 bases lying between them. The CDR3 nucleotides are TGTGCCAGCTCACCACCGGTACGGACCGGCGGCGAGCAGTACTTC. Amino acid sequence: CASSPPVRTGGEQYF.

The rearrangement joins TRBV9 to TRBJ1-2, with D perhaps TRBD1 (6 bases). This CDR3 is built from 15 residues. Deletions cut 4 bases from V and 2 bases from J, with 15 bases between. Germline-derived CDR1 and CDR2 are SGDLS and YYNGEE. CDR3 region: CASSLTGRGNYGYTF. Here the CDR3 DNA reads TGTGCCAGCAGCCTCACAGGGAGGGGAAACTATGGCTACACCTTC.

The V and J genes are TRBV6-1 and TRBJ1-6; D gene ambiguous. The ends were cut back, 0 bases at V and 0 bases at J, with 6 bases in the middle. The CDR3 extends over 16 amino acids. Germline CDR1 and CDR2: MNHNS and SASEGT. DNA for the CDR3: TGTGCCAGCAGTGAAGCCGGGAGCTCCTATAATTCACCCCTCCACTTT. Translation: CASSEAGSSYNSPLHF.

The chain has TRBV6-1 and TRBJ1-1; no reliable D call. The CDR3 consists of 14 residues. V was shortened by 10 bases and J by 4 bases, with 19 bases between the two germline ends. Germline V gives CDR1 MNHNS, CDR2 SASEGT. CDR3 bases: TGTGCCACCAACCAAGGAAGTTGGGGCACTGAAGCTTTCTTT. Residues: CATNQGSWGTEAFF.